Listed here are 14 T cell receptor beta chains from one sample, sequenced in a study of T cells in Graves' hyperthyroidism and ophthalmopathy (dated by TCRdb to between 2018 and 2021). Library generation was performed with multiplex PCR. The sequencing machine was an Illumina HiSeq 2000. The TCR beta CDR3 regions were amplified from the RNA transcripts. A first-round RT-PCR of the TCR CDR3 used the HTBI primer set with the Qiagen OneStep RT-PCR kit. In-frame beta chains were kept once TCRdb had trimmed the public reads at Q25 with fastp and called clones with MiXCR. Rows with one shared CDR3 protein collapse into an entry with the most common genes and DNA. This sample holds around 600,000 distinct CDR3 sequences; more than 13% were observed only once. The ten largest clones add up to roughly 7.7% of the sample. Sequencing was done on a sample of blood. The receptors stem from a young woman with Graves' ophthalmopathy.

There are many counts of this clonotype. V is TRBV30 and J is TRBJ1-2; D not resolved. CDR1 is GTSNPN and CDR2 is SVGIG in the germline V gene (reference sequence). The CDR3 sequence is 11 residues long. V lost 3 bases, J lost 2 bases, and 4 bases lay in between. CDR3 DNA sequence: TGTGCCTGGAGCCTCAACTATGGCTACACCTTC. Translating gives CAWSLNYGYTF.

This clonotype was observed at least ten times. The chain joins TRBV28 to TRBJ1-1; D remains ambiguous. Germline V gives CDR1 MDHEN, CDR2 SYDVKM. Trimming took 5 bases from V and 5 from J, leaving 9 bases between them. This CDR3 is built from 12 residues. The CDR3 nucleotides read TGTGCCAGCAGTGGGGTAGGGACTGAAGCTTTCTTT. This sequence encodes CASSGVGTEAFF.

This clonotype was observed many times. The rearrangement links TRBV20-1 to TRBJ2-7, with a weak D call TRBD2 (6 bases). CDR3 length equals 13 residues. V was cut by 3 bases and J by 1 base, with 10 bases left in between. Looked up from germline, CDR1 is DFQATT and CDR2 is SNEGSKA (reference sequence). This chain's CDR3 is CSASGSLSYEQYF. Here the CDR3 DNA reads TGCAGTGCTAGCGGGAGCTTGTCCTACGAGCAGTACTTC.

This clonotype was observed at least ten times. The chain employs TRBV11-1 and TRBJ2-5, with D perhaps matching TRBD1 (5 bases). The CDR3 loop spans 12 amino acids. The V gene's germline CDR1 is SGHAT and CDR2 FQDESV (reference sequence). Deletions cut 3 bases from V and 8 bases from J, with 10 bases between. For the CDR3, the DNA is TGTGCCAGCAGCTTCGCAGGGCGTACCCAGTACTTC. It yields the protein CASSFAGRTQYF.

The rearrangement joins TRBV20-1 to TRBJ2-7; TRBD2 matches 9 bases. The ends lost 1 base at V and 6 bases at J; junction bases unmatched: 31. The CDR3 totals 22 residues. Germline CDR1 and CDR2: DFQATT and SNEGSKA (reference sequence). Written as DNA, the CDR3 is TGCAGTGCTAGAGGCCCCTCTTATATAGCGGGAGTCTCCACGTCTTCAGAAGGCGAGCAGTACTTC. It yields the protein CSARGPSYIAGVSTSSEGEQYF.

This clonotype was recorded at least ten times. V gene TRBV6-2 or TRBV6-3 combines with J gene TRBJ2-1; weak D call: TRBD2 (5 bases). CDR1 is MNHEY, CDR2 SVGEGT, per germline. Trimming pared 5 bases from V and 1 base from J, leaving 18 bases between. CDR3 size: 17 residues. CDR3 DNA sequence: TGTGCCAGCAGTCAAACTCGGAGGCGGACTTCCTACAATGAGCAGTTCTTC. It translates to CASSQTRRRTSYNEQFF.

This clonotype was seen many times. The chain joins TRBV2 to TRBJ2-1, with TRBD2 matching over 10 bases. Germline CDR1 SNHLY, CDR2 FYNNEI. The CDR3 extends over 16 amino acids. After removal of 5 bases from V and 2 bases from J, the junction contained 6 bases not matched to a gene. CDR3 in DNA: TGTGCCAGCAGTCTCAGACTAGCGGGTGCCTACAATGAGCAGTTCTTC. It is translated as CASSLRLAGAYNEQFF.

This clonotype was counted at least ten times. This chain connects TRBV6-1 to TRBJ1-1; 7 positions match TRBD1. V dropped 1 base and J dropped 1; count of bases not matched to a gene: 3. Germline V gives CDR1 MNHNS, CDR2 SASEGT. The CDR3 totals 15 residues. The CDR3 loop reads CASSEGRQGNTEAFF. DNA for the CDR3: TGTGCCAGCAGTGAAGGGAGACAGGGGAACACTGAAGCTTTCTTT.

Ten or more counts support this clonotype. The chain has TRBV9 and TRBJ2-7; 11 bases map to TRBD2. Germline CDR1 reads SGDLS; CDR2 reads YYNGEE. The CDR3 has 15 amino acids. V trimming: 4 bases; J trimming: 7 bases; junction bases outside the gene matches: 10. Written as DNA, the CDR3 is TGTGCCAGCAGCCCAAGCACTAGCGGGAGCCCAGAGCAGTACTTC. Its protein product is CASSPSTSGSPEQYF.

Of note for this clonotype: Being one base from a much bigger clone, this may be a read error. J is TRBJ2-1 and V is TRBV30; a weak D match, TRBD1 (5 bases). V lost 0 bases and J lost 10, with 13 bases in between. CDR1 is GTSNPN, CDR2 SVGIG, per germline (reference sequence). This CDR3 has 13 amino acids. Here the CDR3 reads CAWSVRGRGEQFF. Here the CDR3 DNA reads TGTGCCTGGAGTGTACGAGGAAGGGGCGAGCAGTTCTTC.

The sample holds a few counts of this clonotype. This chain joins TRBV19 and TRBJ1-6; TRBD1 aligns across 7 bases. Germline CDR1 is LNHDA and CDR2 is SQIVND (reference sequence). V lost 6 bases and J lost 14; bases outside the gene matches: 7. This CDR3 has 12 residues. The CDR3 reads CASRGTAQTLHF. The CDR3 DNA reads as TGTGCCAGTAGGGGGACAGCTCAAACCCTCCACTTT.

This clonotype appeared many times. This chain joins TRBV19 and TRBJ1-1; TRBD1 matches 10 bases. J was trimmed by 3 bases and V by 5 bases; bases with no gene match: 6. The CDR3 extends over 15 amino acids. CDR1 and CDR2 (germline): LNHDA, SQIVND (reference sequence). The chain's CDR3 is CASSQGDRGYTEAFF. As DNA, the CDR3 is TGTGCCAGTAGTCAGGGGGACAGGGGATACACTGAAGCTTTCTTT.

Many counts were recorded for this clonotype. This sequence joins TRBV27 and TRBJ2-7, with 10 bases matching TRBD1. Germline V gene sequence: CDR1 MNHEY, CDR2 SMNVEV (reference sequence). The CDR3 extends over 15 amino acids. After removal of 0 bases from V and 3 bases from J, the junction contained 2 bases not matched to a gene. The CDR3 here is CASSLSGTGDYEQYF. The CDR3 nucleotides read TGTGCCAGCAGTTTATCCGGGACAGGGGACTACGAGCAGTACTTC.

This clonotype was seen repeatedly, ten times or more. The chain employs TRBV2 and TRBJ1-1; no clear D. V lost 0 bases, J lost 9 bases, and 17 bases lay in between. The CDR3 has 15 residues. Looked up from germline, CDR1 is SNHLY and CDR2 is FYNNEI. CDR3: CASSEALGRQDKAFF. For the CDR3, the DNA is TGTGCCAGCAGTGAAGCGCTCGGAAGGCAGGATAAAGCTTTCTTT.